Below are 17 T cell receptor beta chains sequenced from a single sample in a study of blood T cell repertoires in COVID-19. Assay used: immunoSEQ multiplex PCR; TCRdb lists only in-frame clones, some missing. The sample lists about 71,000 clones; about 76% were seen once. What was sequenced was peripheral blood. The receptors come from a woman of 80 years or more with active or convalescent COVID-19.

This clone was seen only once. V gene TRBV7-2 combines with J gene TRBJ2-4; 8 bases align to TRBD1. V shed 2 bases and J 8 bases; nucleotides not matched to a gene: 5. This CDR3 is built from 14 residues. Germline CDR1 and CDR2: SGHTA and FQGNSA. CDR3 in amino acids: CASSLRTGSDIQYF. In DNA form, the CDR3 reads TGTGCCAGCAGCTTACGGACAGGGTCCGACATTCAGTACTTC.

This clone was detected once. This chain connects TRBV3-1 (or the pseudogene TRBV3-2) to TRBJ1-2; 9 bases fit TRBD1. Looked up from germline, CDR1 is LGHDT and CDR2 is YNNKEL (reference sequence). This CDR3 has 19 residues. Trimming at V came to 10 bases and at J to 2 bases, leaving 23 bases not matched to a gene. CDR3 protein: CANRQGETHQPRKNYGYTF. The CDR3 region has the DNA TGTGCCAACCGACAGGGGGAAACCCACCAACCCCGAAAAAACTATGGCTACACCTTC.

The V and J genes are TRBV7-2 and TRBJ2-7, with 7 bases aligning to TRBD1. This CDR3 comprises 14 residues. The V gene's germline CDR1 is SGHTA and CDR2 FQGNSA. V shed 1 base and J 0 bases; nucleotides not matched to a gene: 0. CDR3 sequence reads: CASSLGTGSYEQYF. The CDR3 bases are TGTGCCAGCAGCTTAGGGACAGGCTCCTACGAGCAGTACTTC. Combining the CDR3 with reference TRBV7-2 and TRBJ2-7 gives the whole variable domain GAGVSQSPSNKVTEKGKDVELRCDPISGHTALYWYRQSLGQGLEFLIYFQGNSAPDKSGLPSDRFSAERTGGSVSTLTIQRTQQEDSAVYLCASSLGTGSYEQYFGPGTRLTVT.

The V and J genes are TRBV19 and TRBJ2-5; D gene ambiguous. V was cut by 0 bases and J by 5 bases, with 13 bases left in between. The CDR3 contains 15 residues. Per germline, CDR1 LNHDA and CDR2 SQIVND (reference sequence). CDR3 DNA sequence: TGTGCCAGTAGTATAGAAGGCACCACCGGGGAGACCCAGTACTTC. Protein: CASSIEGTTGETQYF.

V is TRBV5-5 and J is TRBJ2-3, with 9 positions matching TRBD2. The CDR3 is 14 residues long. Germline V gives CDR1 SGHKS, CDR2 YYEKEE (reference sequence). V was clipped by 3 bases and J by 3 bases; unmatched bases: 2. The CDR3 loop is CASSWSGGTDTQYF. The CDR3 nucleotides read TGTGCCAGCAGCTGGAGCGGGGGGACAGATACGCAGTATTTT.

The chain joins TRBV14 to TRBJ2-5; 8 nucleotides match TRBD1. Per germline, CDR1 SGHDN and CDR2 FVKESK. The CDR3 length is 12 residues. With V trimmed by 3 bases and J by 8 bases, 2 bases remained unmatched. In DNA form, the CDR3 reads TGTGCCAGCAGCCAGGACAGGGTTACCCAGTACTTC. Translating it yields CASSQDRVTQYF.

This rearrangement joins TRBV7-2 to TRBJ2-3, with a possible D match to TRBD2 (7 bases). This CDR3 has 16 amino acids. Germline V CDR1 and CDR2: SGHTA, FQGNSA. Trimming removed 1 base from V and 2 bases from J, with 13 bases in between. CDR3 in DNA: TGTGCCAGCAGCTTAGAGGGGGGGCTTAACACAGATACGCAGTATTTT. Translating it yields CASSLEGGLNTDTQYF.

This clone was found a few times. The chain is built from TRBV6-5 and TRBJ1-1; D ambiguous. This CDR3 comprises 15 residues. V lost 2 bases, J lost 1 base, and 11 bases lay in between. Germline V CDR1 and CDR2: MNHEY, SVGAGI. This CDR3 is CASSYAAVGNTEAFF. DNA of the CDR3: TGTGCCAGCAGTTACGCAGCGGTCGGGAACACTGAAGCTTTCTTT.

In nucleotides, the CDR3 is TGTGCCAGCAGCTTAAGTCCAGGGGGCGCAGAGACCCAGTACTTC. Residues: CASSLSPGGAETQYF. The chain is built from TRBV7-2 and TRBJ2-5, with TRBD1 matching over 8 bases. The V gene end was trimmed by 2 bases and the J gene end by 4 bases; junction bases not matched to a gene: 6. The CDR3 extends over 15 amino acids. Germline assignment: CDR1 SGHTA and CDR2 FQGNSA.

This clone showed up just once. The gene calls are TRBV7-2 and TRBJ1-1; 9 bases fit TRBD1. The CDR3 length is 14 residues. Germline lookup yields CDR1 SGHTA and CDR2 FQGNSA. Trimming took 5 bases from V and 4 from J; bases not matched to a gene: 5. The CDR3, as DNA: TGTGCCAGCAGCCACACAGGGGGCGGCACTGAAGCTTTCTTT. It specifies CASSHTGGGTEAFF.

The CDR3 region is CAISESEEGGYEQYF. The CDR3, as DNA: TGTGCCATCAGTGAGTCGGAGGAGGGAGGCTACGAGCAGTACTTC. The chain employs TRBV10-3 and TRBJ2-7; TRBD2 is a possible D gene (6 bases). From germline, CDR1 is ENHRY and CDR2 SYGVKD. The ends were cut back, 0 bases at V and 3 bases at J, with 12 bases in the middle. This CDR3 region has 15 residues.

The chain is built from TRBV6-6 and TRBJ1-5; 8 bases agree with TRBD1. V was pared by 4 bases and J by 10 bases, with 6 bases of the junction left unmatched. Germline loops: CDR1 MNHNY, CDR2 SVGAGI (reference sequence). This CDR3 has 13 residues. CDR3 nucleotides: TGTGCCAGCAGTTGGCAGGGGGCTGAACCCCAGCATTTT. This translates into CASSWQGAEPQHF.

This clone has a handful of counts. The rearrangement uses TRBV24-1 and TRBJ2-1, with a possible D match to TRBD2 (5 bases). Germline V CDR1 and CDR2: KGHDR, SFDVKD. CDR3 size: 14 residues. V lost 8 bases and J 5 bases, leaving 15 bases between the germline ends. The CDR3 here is CATKRGSGDNEQFF. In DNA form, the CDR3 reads TGTGCCACCAAACGAGGGTCCGGGGACAATGAGCAGTTCTTC.

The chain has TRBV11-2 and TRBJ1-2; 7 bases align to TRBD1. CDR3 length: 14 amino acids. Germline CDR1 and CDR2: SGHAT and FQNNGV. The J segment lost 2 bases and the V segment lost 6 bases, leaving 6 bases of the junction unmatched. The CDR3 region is CASSRTGANYGYTF. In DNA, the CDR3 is TGTGCCAGCAGTCGCACAGGGGCGAACTATGGCTACACCTTC. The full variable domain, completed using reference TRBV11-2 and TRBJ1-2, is EAGVAQSPRYKIIEKRQSVAFWCNPISGHATLYWYQQILGQGPKLLIQFQNNGVVDDSQLPKDRFSAERLKGVDSTLKIQPAKLEDSAVYLCASSRTGANYGYTFGSGTRLTVV.

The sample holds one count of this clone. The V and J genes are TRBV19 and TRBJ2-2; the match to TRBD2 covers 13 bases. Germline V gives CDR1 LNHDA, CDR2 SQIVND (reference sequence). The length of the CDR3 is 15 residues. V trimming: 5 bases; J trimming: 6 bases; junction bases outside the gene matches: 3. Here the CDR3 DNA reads TGTGCCAGTAGTGTTACTAGCGGGGGGGCCGGGGAGCTGTTTTTT. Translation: CASSVTSGGAGELFF.

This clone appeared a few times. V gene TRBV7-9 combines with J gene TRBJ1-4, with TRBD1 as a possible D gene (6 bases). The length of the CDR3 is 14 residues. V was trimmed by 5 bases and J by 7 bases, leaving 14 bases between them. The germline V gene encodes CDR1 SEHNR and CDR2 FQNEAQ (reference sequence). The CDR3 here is CASSHRDTPEKLFF. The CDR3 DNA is TGTGCCAGCAGCCACCGGGACACTCCTGAAAAACTGTTTTTT.

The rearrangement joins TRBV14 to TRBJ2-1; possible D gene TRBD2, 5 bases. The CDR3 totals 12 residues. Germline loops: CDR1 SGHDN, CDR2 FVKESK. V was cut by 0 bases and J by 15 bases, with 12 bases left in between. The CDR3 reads CASSQDGGSGFF. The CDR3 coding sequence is TGTGCCAGCAGCCAAGATGGCGGGTCAGGGTTCTTC.